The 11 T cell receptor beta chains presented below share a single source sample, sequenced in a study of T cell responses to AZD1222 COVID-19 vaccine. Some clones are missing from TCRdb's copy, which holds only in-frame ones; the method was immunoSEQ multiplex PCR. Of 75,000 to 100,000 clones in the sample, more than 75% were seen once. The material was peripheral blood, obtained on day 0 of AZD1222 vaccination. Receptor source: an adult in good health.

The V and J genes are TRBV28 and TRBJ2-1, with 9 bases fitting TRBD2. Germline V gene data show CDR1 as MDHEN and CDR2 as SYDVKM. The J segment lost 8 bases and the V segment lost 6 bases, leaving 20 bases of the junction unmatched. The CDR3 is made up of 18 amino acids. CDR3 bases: TGTGCCAGCAGCTCCAGCCGCGGCCGGGCGGGAGGGCCGTATGAGCAGTTCTTC. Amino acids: CASSSSRGRAGGPYEQFF.

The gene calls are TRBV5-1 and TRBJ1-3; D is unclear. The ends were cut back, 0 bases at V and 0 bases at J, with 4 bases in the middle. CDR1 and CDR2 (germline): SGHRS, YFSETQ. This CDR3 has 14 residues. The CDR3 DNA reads TGCGCCAGCAGCTTGGGCTACTCTGGAAACACCATATATTTT. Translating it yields CASSLGYSGNTIYF.

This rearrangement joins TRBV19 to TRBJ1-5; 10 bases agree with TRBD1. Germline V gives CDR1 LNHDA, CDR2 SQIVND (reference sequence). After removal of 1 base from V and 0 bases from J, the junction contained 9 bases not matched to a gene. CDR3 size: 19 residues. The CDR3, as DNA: TGTGCCAGTAGTATAGGCCGACAGGGGGCGAAATATAGCAATCAGCCCCAGCATTTT. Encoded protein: CASSIGRQGAKYSNQPQHF.

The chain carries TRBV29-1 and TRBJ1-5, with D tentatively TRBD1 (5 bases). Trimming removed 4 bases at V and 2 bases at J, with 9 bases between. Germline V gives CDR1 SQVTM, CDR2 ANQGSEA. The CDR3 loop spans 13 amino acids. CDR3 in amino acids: CSVAQGGNQPQHF. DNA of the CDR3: TGCAGCGTTGCCCAGGGAGGCAATCAGCCCCAGCATTTT.

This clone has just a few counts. CDR3: CASSVVGTPGNTIYF. DNA of the CDR3: TGTGCCAGCAGCGTAGTTGGTACTCCTGGAAACACCATATATTTT. This chain connects TRBV9 to TRBJ1-3; D not certain. V lost 0 bases, J lost 2 bases, and 9 bases lay in between. CDR1 and CDR2 from the germline V gene are SGDLS and YYNGEE. The CDR3 has 15 residues. Drawing the rest from reference TRBV9 and TRBJ1-3, the complete variable domain is DSGVTQTPKHLITATGQRVTLRCSPRSGDLSVYWYQQSLDQGLQFLIQYYNGEERAKGNILERFSAQQFPDLHSELNLSSLELGDSALYFCASSVVGTPGNTIYFGEGSWLTVV.

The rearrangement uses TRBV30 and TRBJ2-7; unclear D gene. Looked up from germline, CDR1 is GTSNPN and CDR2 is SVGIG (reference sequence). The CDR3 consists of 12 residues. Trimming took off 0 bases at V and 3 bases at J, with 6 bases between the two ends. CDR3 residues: CAWSVSSYEQYF. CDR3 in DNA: TGTGCCTGGAGTGTATCCAGCTACGAGCAGTACTTC.

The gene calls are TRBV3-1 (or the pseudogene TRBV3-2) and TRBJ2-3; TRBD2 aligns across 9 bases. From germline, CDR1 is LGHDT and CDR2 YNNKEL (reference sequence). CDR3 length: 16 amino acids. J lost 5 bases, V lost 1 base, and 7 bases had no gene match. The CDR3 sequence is CASSQVSGSFVDTQYF. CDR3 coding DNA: TGTGCCAGCAGCCAAGTTAGCGGGAGTTTTGTAGATACGCAGTATTTT.

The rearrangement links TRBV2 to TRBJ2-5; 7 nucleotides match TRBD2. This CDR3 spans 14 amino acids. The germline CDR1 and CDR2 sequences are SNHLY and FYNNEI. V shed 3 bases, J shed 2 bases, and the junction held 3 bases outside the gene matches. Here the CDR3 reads CASSDLAVQETQYF. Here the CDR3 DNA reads TGTGCCAGCAGTGACCTAGCGGTACAAGAGACCCAGTACTTC.

The chain's CDR3 is CASSPGGSSSYEQYF. The CDR3 DNA is TGTGCCAGCAGTCCCGGCGGGAGTTCTTCCTACGAGCAGTACTTC. This sequence joins TRBV28 and TRBJ2-7; 7 bases are a match to TRBD2. From germline, CDR1 is MDHEN and CDR2 SYDVKM. The V and J ends lost 5 bases and 1 base, in that order; junction bases with no gene match: 8. This CDR3 is 15 amino acids long.

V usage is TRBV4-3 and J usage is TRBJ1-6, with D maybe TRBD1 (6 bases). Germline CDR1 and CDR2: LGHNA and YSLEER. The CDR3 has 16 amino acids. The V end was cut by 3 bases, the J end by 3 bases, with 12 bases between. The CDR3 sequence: CASSQRDRSYNSPLHF. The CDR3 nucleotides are TGCGCCAGCAGCCAGAGAGACAGGAGCTATAATTCACCCCTCCACTTT.

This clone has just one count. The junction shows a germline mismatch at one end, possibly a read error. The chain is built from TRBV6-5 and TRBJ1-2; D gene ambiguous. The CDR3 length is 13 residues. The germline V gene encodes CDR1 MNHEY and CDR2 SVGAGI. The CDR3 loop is CASTHGPEMTPYF. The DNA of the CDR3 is TGTGCCAGCACCCACGGCCCCGAAATGACACCATACTTC.